This passage covers 27 T cell receptor beta chains from one sample sequenced in a study of Ad26.COV2.S vaccination and SARS-CoV-2 variants. Sequenced by immunoSEQ multiplex PCR; TCRdb stores in-frame clones only, minus some. The sample holds approximately 300,000 clones, around 85% seen once. Specified treatment: 15 to 20 received Ad26.COV2.S at low or high dose, single or two shots; several received placebo; per-sample allocation not given. Sampling was performed 63 days after the first vaccine or placebo injection. The material sequenced was peripheral blood, taken in a trial of Ad26.COV2.S vaccine versus placebo. Every receptor here comes from a person aged 18-60 years who received the Ad26.COV2.S COVID-19 vaccine or a placebo.

The chain combines TRBV20-1 with TRBJ2-1; D gene uncertain. Trimming stripped 3 bases from V and 8 bases from J, with 8 bases between. The CDR3 is 11 amino acids. Germline assignment: CDR1 DFQATT and CDR2 SNEGSKA (reference sequence). The CDR3 region is CSASLFDEQFF. As DNA, the CDR3 is TGCAGTGCTAGCTTATTCGATGAGCAGTTCTTC.

V and J are TRBV3-1 (or the pseudogene TRBV3-2) and TRBJ1-6; a weak D match, TRBD1 (6 bases). The germline V and J ends were trimmed by 4 bases and 2 bases, with 9 bases remaining between them. The CDR3 loop spans 15 amino acids. CDR1 is LGHDT, CDR2 YNNKEL, per germline (reference sequence). CDR3 bases: TGTGCCAGCAGCCTTCAGGGGACCTATAATTCACCCCTCCACTTT. As protein: CASSLQGTYNSPLHF.

As regards this clone: This may stem from a read error, because a much larger clone lies one nucleotide away. The V and J genes are TRBV5-1 and TRBJ2-1; perhaps D is TRBD1 or TRBD2 (5 bases each). This CDR3 is built from 15 residues. CDR1 and CDR2 (germline): SGHRS, YFSETQ. The CDR3 loop reads CASSLTGTASNEQLF. The CDR3 DNA reads as TGCGCCAGCAGCCTCACCGGGACGGCGAGCAATGAGCAGCTCTTC.

The chain joins TRBV9 to TRBJ2-5; D might be TRBD2 (6 bases). CDR1 and CDR2 from the germline V gene are SGDLS and YYNGEE. This CDR3 region has 16 residues. V lost 3 bases to trimming and J lost 1 base, with 16 bases between them. This chain's CDR3 is CASSAVGGIPQETQYF. CDR3 nucleotide sequence: TGTGCCAGCAGCGCCGTGGGCGGGATCCCCCAAGAGACCCAGTACTTC.

The V and J genes are TRBV5-1 and TRBJ2-3; TRBD2 matches 7 bases. Looked up from germline, CDR1 is SGHRS and CDR2 is YFSETQ. The trim removed 0 bases at V and 2 bases at J, leaving 6 bases unmatched. This CDR3 has 16 amino acids. CDR3 residues: CASSLDGGSFTDTQYF. In nucleotides, the CDR3 is TGCGCCAGCAGCTTGGACGGGGGGTCCTTCACAGATACGCAGTATTTT.

The chain employs TRBV5-4 and TRBJ2-5; no clear D gene. Germline V gene sequence: CDR1 SGHNT, CDR2 YYREEE (reference sequence). V lost 5 bases to trimming and J lost 3 bases, with 11 bases between them. The CDR3 is 13 residues long. CDR3 DNA sequence: TGTGCCAGCAGTTTTGGACCGGAAGAGACCCAGTACTTC. Translation gives CASSFGPEETQYF.

In its sample, this clone was seen once. The CDR3 loop reads CAWSDPKSGLGETQYF. DNA for the CDR3: TGTGCCTGGAGTGACCCCAAATCAGGGCTGGGGGAGACCCAGTACTTC. This chain joins TRBV30 and TRBJ2-5; TRBD1 is a possible D gene (5 bases). In germline, CDR1 is GTSNPN, CDR2 SVGIG (reference sequence). The CDR3 spans 16 residues. Trimming pared 1 base from V and 5 bases from J, leaving 20 bases between.

The rearrangement uses TRBV11-2 and TRBJ2-3, with D unresolved. V dropped 2 bases and J dropped 0 bases, with 6 bases sitting between them. The CDR3 contains 14 residues. CDR1 and CDR2 from the germline V gene are SGHAT and FQNNGV. As DNA, the CDR3 is TGTGCCAGCAGCTTATACGCTAGCACAGATACGCAGTATTTT. It yields the protein CASSLYASTDTQYF.

The J gene is TRBJ1-6, the V gene TRBV27; no clear D. Germline V gives CDR1 MNHEY, CDR2 SMNVEV (reference sequence). Trimming left V 6 bases short and J 0 bases short, with 12 bases between. CDR3 length: 16 amino acids. The DNA of the CDR3 is TGTGCCAGCAGACCCTTCGCGAACTCCTATAATTCACCCCTCCACTTT. Its translation is CASRPFANSYNSPLHF.

J is TRBJ1-5 and V is TRBV19; 8 bases are shared with TRBD1. Germline CDR1 LNHDA, CDR2 SQIVND (reference sequence). This CDR3 contains 16 residues. The V and J ends lost 8 bases and 0 bases, in that order; junction bases with no gene match: 9. CDR3 DNA: TGTGCCAGTGCCCCCGGACAGGGATATAGCAATCAGCCCCAGCATTTT. This encodes CASAPGQGYSNQPQHF.

The CDR3, as DNA: TGCGCCAGCAGCCAGGGGGGAGCCTCGAACACTGAAGCTTTCTTT. Its protein is CASSQGGASNTEAFF. The rearrangement links TRBV5-1 to TRBJ1-1; 7 bases line up with TRBD1. Germline V gene sequence: CDR1 SGHRS, CDR2 YFSETQ. The CDR3 spans 15 residues. Trimming removed 4 bases from V and 1 base from J; junction bases left unmatched: 7. The full variable domain, completed using reference TRBV5-1 and TRBJ1-1, is KAGVTQTPRYLIKTRGQQVTLSCSPISGHRSVSWYQQTPGQGLQFLFEYFSETQRNKGNFPGRFSGRQFSNSRSEMNVSTLELGDSALYLCASSQGGASNTEAFFGQGTRLTVV.

The chain combines TRBV4-1 with TRBJ2-7; the D gene is possibly TRBD2 (7 bases). V shed 6 bases and J shed 0 bases, with 15 bases lying between them. The CDR3 spans 15 residues. In germline, CDR1 is MGHRA, CDR2 YSYEKL. In DNA, the CDR3 is TGCGCCAGCAGACCAGGGGAGGGGAGCTCCTACGAGCAGTACTTC. Translation: CASRPGEGSSYEQYF.

This clone showed up just a few times. This chain uses TRBV29-1 with TRBJ2-1; D not resolved. Trimming pared 6 bases from V and 8 bases from J, leaving 11 bases between. This CDR3 is 11 amino acids long. Germline loops: CDR1 SQVTM, CDR2 ANQGSEA. CDR3 DNA sequence: TGCAGCGTCTACCTGAATTATGAGCAGTTCTTC. Protein product: CSVYLNYEQFF.

The J gene is TRBJ1-1, the V gene TRBV6-5; D remains ambiguous. There are 12 residues in the CDR3. The germline V and J ends were trimmed by 1 base and 4 bases, with 4 bases remaining between them. CDR1 is MNHEY, CDR2 SVGAGI, per germline. The DNA for the CDR3 is TGTGCCAGCAGTTACTTAACCACTGAAGCTTTCTTT. It encodes CASSYLTTEAFF.

The V gene is TRBV7-2, the J gene TRBJ1-1; D ambiguous. Trimming stripped 2 bases from V and 0 bases from J, with 10 bases between. This CDR3 region has 15 residues. Per germline, CDR1 SGHTA and CDR2 FQGNSA. The DNA of the CDR3 is TGTGCCAGCAGCTTAAGTTTGGGCATGAACACTGAAGCTTTCTTT. This sequence encodes CASSLSLGMNTEAFF.

The chain couples TRBV5-4 to TRBJ1-4; D call uncertain. With 3 bases removed from V and 1 base from J, the gap between germline ends came to 13 bases. The CDR3 sequence is 16 residues long. Germline CDR1 and CDR2: SGHNT and YYREEE (reference sequence). The CDR3 spells CASSSIAGGTNEKLFF. In nucleotides, the CDR3 is TGTGCCAGCAGCTCCATCGCGGGAGGAACTAATGAAAAACTGTTTTTT.

For the CDR3, the DNA is TGTGCCAGCAGCTCGGACAGGGGAGGATACAATGAGCAGTTCTTC. It is translated as CASSSDRGGYNEQFF. The V gene is TRBV5-6, the J gene TRBJ2-1; 9 bases are a match to TRBD1. The CDR3 has 15 amino acids. The trim removed 3 bases at V and 4 bases at J, leaving 5 bases unmatched. Germline V gene lookup returns CDR1 SGHDT and CDR2 YYEEEE.

The rearrangement links TRBV19 to TRBJ2-7; weak D call: TRBD1 (6 bases). Germline lookup yields CDR1 LNHDA and CDR2 SQIVND (reference sequence). The CDR3 is made up of 11 amino acids. V was pared by 7 bases and J by 5 bases, with 9 bases between. In DNA form, the CDR3 reads TGTGCCAGTACTTACAGGGACGAGCAGTACTTC. Protein sequence: CASTYRDEQYF.

This clone was recorded once. The rearrangement uses TRBV7-6 and TRBJ2-3; TRBD1 or TRBD2 may be the D gene (5 bases each). The germline gives CDR1 SGHVS, CDR2 FNYEAQ. Deletions cut 4 bases from V and 4 bases from J, with 15 bases between. CDR3 size: 15 residues. Here the CDR3 DNA reads TGTGCCAGCAGCTCCCGGGACCGCGGCGCAGATACGCAGTATTTT. This codes for CASSSRDRGADTQYF.

The chain recombines TRBV19 with TRBJ1-3; unclear D gene. The germline CDR1 and CDR2 sequences are LNHDA and SQIVND (reference sequence). The CDR3 is made up of 14 amino acids. Trimming cost V 4 bases and J 0 bases, with 7 bases left between them. This CDR3 is CASSKQNSGNTIYF. The CDR3 nucleotides are TGTGCCAGTAGTAAACAGAACTCTGGAAACACCATATATTTT.

This clone is a singleton in its sample. Relative to the germline gene, one junction end is altered; a read error may explain this. This chain links TRBV28 with TRBJ2-7, with a tentative D call TRBD2 (5 bases). This CDR3 is built from 12 residues. Germline-derived CDR1 and CDR2 are MDHEN and SYDVKM. This CDR3 reads CASSLSRWEQYF. DNA for the CDR3: TGTGCCAGCAGTTTATCTAGATGGGAGCAGTATTTC.

The V gene is TRBV9, the J gene TRBJ2-1; D is ambiguous. Germline-derived CDR1 and CDR2 are SGDLS and YYNGEE. The CDR3 consists of 14 residues. The V end lost 0 bases, the J end lost 9 bases, and 13 bases lay between the germline ends. CDR3 loop: CASSVGWKVGEQFF. The CDR3, as DNA: TGTGCCAGCAGCGTAGGATGGAAGGTGGGTGAGCAGTTCTTC.

The chain employs TRBV3-1 (or the pseudogene TRBV3-2) and TRBJ2-5; D not resolved. Germline CDR1 reads LGHDT; CDR2 reads YNNKEL (reference sequence). Deletions cut 3 bases from V and 4 bases from J, with 15 bases between. This CDR3 has 15 amino acids. The CDR3 DNA reads as TGTGCCAGCAGCCAGCCAAACGGATTGACAGAGACCCAGTACTTC. Amino acids: CASSQPNGLTETQYF.

V gene TRBV30 combines with J gene TRBJ1-4; D gene uncertain. The V end was cut by 2 bases, the J end by 8 bases, with 12 bases between. Germline lookup yields CDR1 GTSNPN and CDR2 SVGIG (reference sequence). This CDR3 spans 13 amino acids. This CDR3 is CAWSLVAREKLFF. CDR3 coding DNA: TGTGCCTGGAGTCTTGTCGCTAGGGAAAAACTGTTTTTT.

This sequence joins TRBV19 and TRBJ1-5, with D possibly being TRBD1 (5 bases). This CDR3 spans 15 amino acids. Germline V gene data show CDR1 as LNHDA and CDR2 as SQIVND (reference sequence). V was shortened by 1 base and J by 3 bases, with 10 bases between the two germline ends. CDR3 loop: CASSIGPGNNQPQHF. CDR3 nucleotide sequence: TGTGCCAGTAGTATAGGGCCAGGGAACAATCAGCCCCAGCATTTT.

The genes are TRBV29-1 and TRBJ1-2, with TRBD1 as a possible D gene (5 bases). Trimming stripped 4 bases from V and 6 bases from J, with 15 bases between. The CDR3 spans 13 residues. Germline V gene lookup returns CDR1 SQVTM and CDR2 ANQGSEA. This CDR3 is CSVGRPGGHGYTF. The CDR3 DNA is TGCAGCGTTGGTAGGCCCGGGGGACATGGCTACACCTTC.

The chain joins TRBV7-9 to TRBJ1-4; 8 positions match TRBD1. The V gene's germline CDR1 is SEHNR and CDR2 FQNEAQ (reference sequence). The CDR3 is made up of 14 amino acids. V lost 6 bases and J lost 4; bases outside the gene matches: 4. CDR3 residues: CASSRDRSNEKLFF. For the CDR3, the DNA is TGTGCCAGCAGTCGGGACAGGAGTAATGAAAAACTGTTTTTT.